This TCR beta chain was obtained from a study of T cells in Graves' hyperthyroidism and ophthalmopathy. It was uncontrolled infection, other autoimmune disease, pregnancy or lactation that excluded patients. Based on clinical symptoms, serum thyroxine and TRAb, thyroid ultrasound and orbital computed tomography, diagnoses were reached. PBMCs were collected from an approximately 9.4 ml volume of fresh peripheral blood. Amplification yielded TCR beta CDR3 regions, with RNA transcripts as the source. Using the HTBI primer set, a first-round RT-PCR was run on the TCR CDR3. One entry per CDR3 protein results from TCRdb running MiXCR on the multiplex PCR reads. The repertoire has roughly 550,000 distinct CDR3 sequences, about 16% of them found once; the top ten carry approximately 30%. Study-wide findings and caveats: Most clonotypes expanded in thyroid above 0.001 were likewise present in blood.

In this sample, this clonotype turned up many times. What it binds is unknown. The J segment lost 5 bases and the V segment lost 3 bases, leaving 6 bases of the junction unmatched. The CDR3 sequence is 14 residues long. The germline CDR1 and CDR2 sequences are DFQATT and SNEGSKA (reference sequence). J is TRBJ2-7 and V is TRBV20-1, with 11 bases identical to TRBD2. The sample was blood. The TCR originated in a woman under 40 with Graves' ophthalmopathy. Written as DNA, the CDR3 is TGCAGTGCTAGCACGACTAGCGGGATGGACGAGCAGTACTTC. This gives the protein CSASTTSGMDEQYF.